This TCR beta chain was documented in a study of cytomegalovirus exposure and HLA in healthy donors. Study-level information: Across a few hundred genotyped donors, around 82% landed in the Caucasian-associated ancestry cluster.

As regards this clone: Its antigen is still unknown.

In the PCR, 60 Vbeta and 13 Jbeta primers were used. Clones were sequenced by immunoSEQ multiplex PCR, and TCRdb holds only the in-frame ones, with some missing. The sample includes about 200,000 clones, about nine tenths seen only once; the top ten take around 0.99%. This CDR3 is built from 16 residues. Germline CDR1 reads MNHEY; CDR2 reads SMNVEV (reference sequence). The V and J ends lost 5 bases and 4 bases, in that order; junction bases with no gene match: 12. Study-level points and caveats: 15,000 to 20,000 TCR beta sequences were associated with HLA alleles at 0.05 false discovery rate in a later analysis.

The clonotype comes from a boy younger than 10 in good health and CMV-seronegative. The gene calls are TRBV27 and TRBJ2-3, with 7 bases lining up with TRBD2. The material sequenced was PBMCs. This CDR3 is CASSPAGLAAPDTQYF. As DNA, the CDR3 is TGTGCCAGCAGTCCTGCCGGCCTAGCGGCCCCAGATACGCAGTATTTT.